Presented here are 6 T cell receptor beta chains from one specimen sequenced in a study of Ad26.COV2.S vaccination and SARS-CoV-2 variants. This sample's treatment: about 20 received Ad26.COV2.S at low or high dose, single or two shots; 5 received placebo; per-sample allocation not given. Samples came from day 63 after the first vaccine or placebo injection. Here immunoSEQ multiplex PCR was the method, and the copy in TCRdb shows in-frame clones only, minus some. This table holds 200,000 to 250,000 clones, roughly 90% found once. The sequencing here drew on peripheral blood, taken in a trial of Ad26.COV2.S vaccine versus placebo. Receptors originate from a person aged 18-65 years who received the Ad26.COV2.S COVID-19 vaccine or a placebo.

V gene TRBV14 combines with J gene TRBJ2-1; no clear D gene. CDR3 length: 11 amino acids. Trimming stripped 1 base from V and 6 bases from J, with 1 base between. Germline V CDR1 and CDR2: SGHDN, FVKESK. CDR3 DNA: TGTGCCAGCAGCCAAGTCAATGAGCAGTTCTTC. It is translated as CASSQVNEQFF.

J is TRBJ2-3 and V is TRBV25-1; 10 nucleotides line up with TRBD2. This CDR3 contains 16 residues. Germline V lookup: CDR1 MGHDK, CDR2 SYGVNS. V lost 3 bases, J lost 2 bases, and 5 bases stayed unmatched. CDR3 amino acids: CASSDPGLAATDTQYF. In DNA form, the CDR3 reads TGTGCCAGCAGTGATCCTGGACTAGCGGCCACAGATACGCAGTATTTT.

This sequence joins TRBV6-5 and TRBJ2-3, with D perhaps given as TRBD1 or TRBD2 (5 bases each). CDR1 MNHEY and CDR2 SVGAGI come from the germline V gene. V was trimmed by 8 bases and J by 1 base, leaving 10 bases between them. The CDR3 is 13 residues long. DNA for the CDR3: TGTGCCAGCTACAGGAGGCGCACAGATACGCAGTATTTT. Translating gives CASYRRRTDTQYF.

This chain links TRBV7-2 with TRBJ2-1; 12 nucleotides align to TRBD1. The CDR3 has 16 amino acids. The germline V gene encodes CDR1 SGHTA and CDR2 FQGNSA. The ends lost 1 base at V and 10 bases at J; junction bases unmatched: 8. CDR3 protein: CASSLDLGTGGREQFF. In DNA, the CDR3 is TGTGCCAGCAGCTTAGATCTCGGGACAGGGGGCCGCGAGCAGTTCTTC. The entire variable domain, with the rest obtained from reference TRBV7-2 and TRBJ2-1, is as follows: GAGVSQSPSNKVTEKGKDVELRCDPISGHTALYWYRQSLGQGLEFLIYFQGNSAPDKSGLPSDRFSAERTGGSVSTLTIQRTQQEDSAVYLCASSLDLGTGGREQFFGPGTRLTVL.

The gene calls are TRBV25-1 and TRBJ1-2; TRBD1 agrees at 9 bases. The CDR3 sequence is 15 residues long. Trimming at V came to 5 bases and at J to 8 bases, leaving 12 bases not matched to a gene. CDR1 and CDR2 from the germline V gene are MGHDK and SYGVNS. The chain's CDR3 is CASSKTLRDRDGYTF. The CDR3 DNA sequence: TGTGCCAGCAGTAAAACCTTAAGGGACAGGGACGGCTACACCTTC.

This rearrangement joins TRBV6-5 to TRBJ1-2, with D uncertain. The germline CDR1 and CDR2 sequences are MNHEY and SVGAGI. This CDR3 is built from 13 residues. Trimming took 5 bases from V and 3 from J, leaving 10 bases between them. For the CDR3, the DNA is TGTGCCAGCAGTCCGGGCGGTGACTATGGCTACACCTTC. It is translated as CASSPGGDYGYTF.